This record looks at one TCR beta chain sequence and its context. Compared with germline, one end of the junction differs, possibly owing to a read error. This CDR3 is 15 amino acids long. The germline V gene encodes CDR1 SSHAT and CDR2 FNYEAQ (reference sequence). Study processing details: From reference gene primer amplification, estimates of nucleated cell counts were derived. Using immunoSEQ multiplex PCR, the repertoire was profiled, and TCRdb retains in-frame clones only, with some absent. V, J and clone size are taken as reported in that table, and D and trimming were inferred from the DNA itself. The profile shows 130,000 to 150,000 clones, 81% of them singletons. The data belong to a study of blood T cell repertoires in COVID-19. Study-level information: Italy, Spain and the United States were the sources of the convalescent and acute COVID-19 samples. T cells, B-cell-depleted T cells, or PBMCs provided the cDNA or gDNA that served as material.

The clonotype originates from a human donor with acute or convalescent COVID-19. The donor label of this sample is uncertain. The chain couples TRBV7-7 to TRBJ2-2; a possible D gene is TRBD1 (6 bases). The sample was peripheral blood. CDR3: CASSDSGTLAGELFF. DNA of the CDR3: TGTGCTAGCAGCGACTCCGGGACACTTGCCGGGGAGCTGTTTTTT.